These T cell receptor beta chains were read from a single sample in a study of technical replicates of blood from a handful of donors. Generated by immunoSEQ multiplex PCR, the TCRdb table keeps only in-frame clones and is missing some. The table records 70,000 to 85,000 clones, about 95% of them present only once. Sequencing input: T cells isolated from PBMCs. The receptors were gathered from a human donor in good health. The conserved cysteine and the conserved F or W are not part of the CDR3 here. Fields, in order: J gene, V gene, CDR3 protein.

J: TRBJ2-3
V: TRBV19
CDR3: ASSINQGRRDTQY

J: TRBJ2-2
V: TRBV5-1
CDR3: ASRAIPLAGGNTGELF

J: TRBJ2-7
V: TRBV30
CDR3: ALKAGGYEQY

J: TRBJ1-1
V: TRBV6-5
CDR3: ASSYGTGNTEAF

J: TRBJ1-5
V: TRBV12-5
CDR3: ASGWSLGQPQH

J: TRBJ1-2
V: TRBV29-1
CDR3: SGRDRGNYGYT

J: TRBJ2-3
V: TRBV6-1
CDR3: ASSEAQGRTDTQY

J: TRBJ1-2
V: TRBV9
CDR3: ASSPQGLYGYT

J: TRBJ1-1
V: TRBV13
CDR3: ASSLMGQTNTEAF

J: TRBJ1-5
V: TRBV7-2
CDR3: ASSRIGVGQPQH

J: TRBJ1-2
V: TRBV4-2
CDR3: ASSQRTGVGYGYT

J: TRBJ1-1
V: TRBV7-9
CDR3: ASSLAGTEAF

J: TRBJ2-2
V: TRBV5-1
CDR3: ASQNTGELF

J: TRBJ2-6
V: TRBV9
CDR3: ASSQGPTSGANVLT

J: TRBJ2-7
V: TRBV19
CDR3: ASSSGSAYEQY

J: TRBJ1-2
V: TRBV2
CDR3: AAASNYGYT

J: TRBJ2-2
V: TRBV7-9
CDR3: ASSPYTGELF

J: TRBJ1-5
V: TRBV19
CDR3: ASSMRSPWDSFYSNQPQH

J: TRBJ2-2
V: TRBV11-2
CDR3: ASTYTRFTGELF

J: TRBJ2-7
V: TRBV27
CDR3: ASSSRDSTYEQY

J: TRBJ2-5
V: TRBV15
CDR3: ATSRGVSGGVLETQY

J: TRBJ2-1
V: TRBV5-5
CDR3: ASSWDFGEQF

J: TRBJ2-7
V: TRBV7-6
CDR3: ASSLARGNEQY

J: TRBJ2-7
V: TRBV19
CDR3: ASSNQASYEQY

J: TRBJ2-3
V: TRBV7-9
CDR3: ASNPGATGGY

J: TRBJ1-6
V: TRBV4-1
CDR3: ASSREDSPLH

J: TRBJ1-1
V: TRBV5-6
CDR3: ASSRRQGFTEAF

J: TRBJ1-1
V: TRBV6-6
CDR3: ASSYSGRGKRAEAF

J: TRBJ1-4
V: TRBV5-1
CDR3: ASSLAAGDEKLF

J: TRBJ2-7
V: TRBV4-1
CDR3: ASSQGRARRAYEQY

J: TRBJ1-2
V: TRBV11-3
CDR3: ASSPLGGPHLYGYT

J: TRBJ2-5
V: TRBV4-1
CDR3: ASSKGPGGETQY

J: TRBJ1-1
V: TRBV4-1
CDR3: ASSQGQGPGSEAF

J: TRBJ2-5
V: TRBV2
CDR3: ASSETPPLGAGKTQY

J: TRBJ1-1
V: TRBV28
CDR3: ASSLSQGGYTEAF

J: TRBJ1-2
V: TRBV5-1
CDR3: ASSLDRGWGYT

J: TRBJ2-5
V: TRBV11-2
CDR3: ASSFLAGAGETQY

J: TRBJ2-2
V: TRBV1
CDR3: TSSQEGREPNTGELF

J: TRBJ2-1
V: TRBV5-4
CDR3: ASSLGRDFNEQF

J: TRBJ1-5
V: TRBV27
CDR3: ASSLYLGTGLQPQH

J: TRBJ1-3
V: TRBV19
CDR3: ASSTDSTIY

J: TRBJ1-1
V: TRBV7-9
CDR3: ASSTLGGSRVNTEAF